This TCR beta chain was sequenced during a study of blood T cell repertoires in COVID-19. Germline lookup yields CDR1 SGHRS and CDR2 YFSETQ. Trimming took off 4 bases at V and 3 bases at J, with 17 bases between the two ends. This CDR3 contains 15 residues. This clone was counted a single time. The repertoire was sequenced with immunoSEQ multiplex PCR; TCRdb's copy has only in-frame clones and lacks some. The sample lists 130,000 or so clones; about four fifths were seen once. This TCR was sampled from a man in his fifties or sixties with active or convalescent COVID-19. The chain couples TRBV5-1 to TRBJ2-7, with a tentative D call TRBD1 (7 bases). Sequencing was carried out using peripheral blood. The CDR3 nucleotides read TGCGCCAGCAGCCTCGGACAGGAGGGCCTCTACGAGCAGTACTTC. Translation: CASSLGQEGLYEQYF.